The present entry profiles one T cell receptor (beta chain) with its context. The specificity of this receptor is unknown. Base-call qualities are not available, and no considerably larger clone is one nucleotide away. V is shortened by 0 bases, J by 5 bases, and the region joining them spans 8 bases. The cysteine opens and the phenylalanine closes a CDR3 of 13 amino acids. Only CDR3 DNA remains: 39 bases, in frame from the first base. From a lookup of the germline V gene, CDR1 and CDR2 are SGHRS and YFSETQ. The data originate from a study of CD8 T cells in ankylosing spondylitis (dated by TCRdb to between 2016 and 2019). Concerning the study at large: T cell receptor beta repertoires were profiled in healthy donors and ankylosing spondylitis patients so that disease-linked TCR variants could be found. The full study cohort comprised about 23 ankylosing spondylitis patients and 85 to 120 healthy donors. Peripheral blood was sampled, and synovial fluid was additionally collected from ankylosing spondylitis patients. Overall study results and their limits: Some motif variants were previously reported in synovial fluid and blood of reactive arthritis patients, suggesting common disease-initiation mechanisms. In peripheral blood, the disease-linked clones were found at relatively low frequencies and had a CD8+ phenotype. A TCR beta motif of eight highly homologous amino acid variants appeared characteristic of blood from ankylosing spondylitis patients. Significant enrichment of the disease-linked clones was reported in matched synovial fluid samples from ankylosing spondylitis patients.

The instrument was an Illumina HiSeq 2500. Quantitative 5'-RACE with molecular barcodes was the method used to prepare the TCR beta libraries. Per the authors' processing: To identify disease-linked TCR variants, a new computational method was used, one built on a probabilistic model of VDJ rearrangement. TCRdb ran its own pipeline on the public reads, namely fastp trimming at Q25 and MiXCR clone calling, and kept in-frame beta chains. Rows merge per CDR3 protein into single entries with the most common DNA and genes. The V and J calls were not made by the authors but by TCRdb's processing. The sample includes approximately 150,000 distinct CDR3 sequences, with about 32% observed a single time. 6% of the sample is taken by the ten largest. Synovial fluid samples were matched to blood samples from the same ankylosing spondylitis patients.

This receptor was identified in a male donor with ankylosing spondylitis. The sequencing sample was made of synovial fluid, either unsorted or a sorted T cell fraction (not recorded which). The chain is made from TRBV5-1 and TRBJ1-1; a confident D gene designation cannot be given. The CDR3 region has the sequence CASSLVAGTEAFF. The DNA sequence follows: TGCGCCAGCAGCTTGGTCGCGGGAACTGAAGCTTTCTTT.